A single sample gave rise to the 12 T cell receptor beta chains below, sequenced in a study of cytomegalovirus exposure and HLA in healthy donors. The primer mix had 60 Vbeta and 13 Jbeta primers. Profiling relied on immunoSEQ multiplex PCR, and the TCRdb table lists in-frame clones only, not all of them. The table lists 170,000 or so clones, roughly 78% of them singletons. The sample was PBMCs. The receptors originated from a woman aged 45-65 years in good health and CMV-seropositive.

This chain joins TRBV10-3 and TRBJ2-7; D might be TRBD2 (5 bases). The CDR3 contains 13 residues. Germline CDR1 ENHRY, CDR2 SYGVKD. The V gene lost 4 bases and the J gene lost 4 bases, with 11 bases spanning the gap. The CDR3: CAISGGLVYEQYF. The CDR3 DNA sequence: TGTGCCATCAGTGGAGGGTTAGTTTACGAGCAGTACTTC.

CDR3 DNA sequence: TGTGCCAGCAGCTTAACCCCTAGCGGCCACACCGGGGAGCTGTTTTTT. Protein product: CASSLTPSGHTGELFF. The chain employs TRBV7-3 and TRBJ2-2; 7 nucleotides line up with TRBD2. This CDR3 region has 16 residues. Germline trimming cut 0 bases from V and 3 bases from J; bases unmatched to any gene: 4. Per germline, CDR1 SGHTA and CDR2 FQGTGA. The full variable domain, with the rest looked up from reference TRBV7-3 and TRBJ2-2, is GAGVSQTPSNKVTEKGKYVELRCDPISGHTALYWYRQSLGQGPEFLIYFQGTGAADDSGLPNDRFFAVRPEGSVSTLKIQRTERGDSAVYLCASSLTPSGHTGELFFGEGSRLTVL.

The chain employs TRBV4-1 and TRBJ1-3; no definite D call. Trimming shortened V by 0 bases and J by 0 bases, and 9 bases separated the two germline ends. CDR1 is MGHRA and CDR2 is YSYEKL in the germline V gene. This CDR3 contains 16 residues. CDR3 DNA: TGCGCCAGCAGCCAAGAAGGACGGGACTCTGGAAACACCATATATTTT. As protein: CASSQEGRDSGNTIYF.

The rearrangement links TRBV5-6 to TRBJ1-6, with 9 nucleotides matching TRBD1. The CDR3 has 14 residues. From germline, CDR1 is SGHDT and CDR2 YYEEEE. Unmatched junction bases numbered 5, after V lost 4 bases and J lost 9 bases. CDR3 in DNA: TGTGCCAGCAGCCCGACAGGGGGGAGTTCACCCCTCCACTTT. Amino acids: CASSPTGGSSPLHF.

This clone was seen once. This chain links TRBV28 with TRBJ1-1; no clear D gene. Trimming stripped 3 bases from V and 2 bases from J, with 10 bases between. CDR1 and CDR2 (germline): MDHEN, SYDVKM. The CDR3 sequence is 14 residues long. As DNA, the CDR3 is TGTGCCAGCAGTTTGAGAGGGCTAAACACTGAAGCTTTCTTT. Protein product: CASSLRGLNTEAFF.

Details on this clone: One end of the junction fails to match germline, which may point to a read error. The rearrangement joins TRBV19 to TRBJ1-1, with 7 bases matching TRBD1. Looked up from germline, CDR1 is LNHDA and CDR2 is SQIVND (reference sequence). The CDR3 covers 15 residues. The CDR3 sequence is CASSSPQQTGVESFF. CDR3 in DNA: TGTGCCAGTAGTTCGCCTCAACAAACAGGGGTTGAATCTTTCTTT.

This chain joins TRBV9 and TRBJ2-5, with 8 bases that match TRBD2. CDR3 length equals 13 residues. Germline values: CDR1 SGDLS, CDR2 YYNGEE. After removal of 0 bases from V and 5 bases from J, the junction contained 0 bases not matched to a gene. The CDR3 loop is CASSVGLAETQYF. DNA of the CDR3: TGTGCCAGCAGCGTAGGACTAGCGGAGACCCAGTACTTC. The entire variable domain, with the rest obtained from reference TRBV9 and TRBJ2-5, is as follows: DSGVTQTPKHLITATGQRVTLRCSPRSGDLSVYWYQQSLDQGLQFLIQYYNGEERAKGNILERFSAQQFPDLHSELNLSSLELGDSALYFCASSVGLAETQYFGPGTRLLVL.

This clone was recorded only once. V and J are TRBV6-1 and TRBJ1-5, with D hard to call. Trimming left V 6 bases short and J 1 base short, with 7 bases between. Germline CDR1 reads MNHNS; CDR2 reads SASEGT. The CDR3 has 13 amino acids. CDR3 DNA: TGTGCCAGCAGATGGGCAAGCAATCAGCCCCAGCATTTT. Protein: CASRWASNQPQHF.

The genes are TRBV9 and TRBJ2-1; tentative D call: TRBD2 (5 bases). The CDR3 runs to 14 residues. Trimming stripped 4 bases from V and 10 bases from J, with 18 bases between. CDR1 and CDR2 (germline): SGDLS, YYNGEE. CDR3 region: CASSPYGVPSEQFF. The CDR3 DNA reads as TGTGCCAGCAGCCCATACGGGGTCCCTAGCGAGCAGTTCTTC. Using reference TRBV9 and TRBJ2-1 for the parts outside the CDR3, the full variable domain is DSGVTQTPKHLITATGQRVTLRCSPRSGDLSVYWYQQSLDQGLQFLIQYYNGEERAKGNILERFSAQQFPDLHSELNLSSLELGDSALYFCASSPYGVPSEQFFGPGTRLTVL.

The chain is built from TRBV11-2 and TRBJ2-5, with TRBD2 identical over 13 bases. Germline loops: CDR1 SGHAT, CDR2 FQNNGV. V lost 5 bases to trimming and J lost 4 bases; unmatched junction nucleotides: 7. The CDR3 is 16 amino acids. The CDR3 region is CASSRGRTSGGETQYF. For the CDR3, the DNA is TGTGCCAGCAGCCGGGGGAGGACTAGCGGGGGAGAGACCCAGTACTTC.

This CDR3 is CASSRGLSGDTQYF. For the CDR3, the DNA is TGTGCCAGCAGCCGAGGACTGTCCGGAGATACGCAGTATTTT. The gene calls are TRBV7-3 and TRBJ2-3; D might be TRBD2 (5 bases). The V end was cut by 5 bases, the J end by 5 bases, with 14 bases between. This CDR3 region has 14 residues. The germline V gene has CDR1 SGHTA and CDR2 FQGTGA. Combining the CDR3 with reference TRBV7-3 and TRBJ2-3 gives the whole variable domain GAGVSQTPSNKVTEKGKYVELRCDPISGHTALYWYRQSLGQGPEFLIYFQGTGAADDSGLPNDRFFAVRPEGSVSTLKIQRTERGDSAVYLCASSRGLSGDTQYFGPGTRLTVL.

The chain links TRBV19 to TRBJ1-1; D may be TRBD1 (5 bases). Germline V gene lookup returns CDR1 LNHDA and CDR2 SQIVND (reference sequence). The ends were cut back, 6 bases at V and 0 bases at J, with 17 bases in the middle. The CDR3 extends over 16 amino acids. The CDR3: CASSLNQGLLNTEAFF. Written as DNA, the CDR3 is TGTGCCAGTAGCCTCAACCAGGGCCTCCTGAACACTGAAGCTTTCTTT.